The clone carrying this T cell receptor (beta chain) was observed a single time. Its antigen is not identified. These data come from a study of vaccination and CD4 T cells after COVID-19. Overall study context: Stimulation of cells relied on overlapping spike peptides derived from SARS-CoV-2, HCoV-NL63, HCoV-OC43 and HCoV-229E. Study-wide results and caveats: Post-vaccination, and not before, a median roughly 90% of reactive clones appeared in convalescent patients.

Treatment in this sample: approximately nine-day PBMC culture with coronavirus spike peptide pools or control peptides (ViraFEST assay). PBMCs, plated at 2 million to 2.5 million per well, were grown in the presence of roughly 9.5 IU/ml IL-2 and 10 ug/ml peptide pools. The Oncomine TCR Beta short-read assay was applied to DNA of cultured CD4+ T cells. TCRdb called the PCR reads again in MiXCR, with one record for every CDR3 protein. The table shows over 15,000 distinct CDR3 sequences, with less than 80% occurring only once. Germline assignment: CDR1 SGHTA and CDR2 FQGNSA. This CDR3 contains 17 residues. The junction had 12 bases not matched to a gene; V was cut back by 2 bases and J by 5 bases.

The rearrangement uses TRBV7-2 and TRBJ1-1; 9 positions match TRBD1. The sequenced material came from CD4+ T cells from blood, cultured in vitro. This TCR came from a human donor who had recovered from COVID-19. CDR3: CASSLSQRQGGRTEAFF. CDR3 DNA: TGTGCCAGCAGCTTATCCCAAAGACAGGGGGGCAGGACTGAAGCTTTCTTT.